This entry is about one TCR beta chain. Profiled with immunoSEQ multiplex PCR; TCRdb holds only in-frame clones, not every one. The sample gives about 100,000 clones, around 85% of which show up once; approximately 3% is in the top ten. The CDR3 has 18 residues. V was clipped by 4 bases and J by 0 bases, with 16 bases between them. CDR1 is MGHRA and CDR2 is YSYEKL in the germline V gene. The source of the sample is a study of cytomegalovirus exposure and HLA in healthy donors. The sequence derives from a young woman in good health and CMV-seronegative. Sequencing was performed on PBMCs. This rearrangement joins TRBV4-1 to TRBJ1-6; D gene ambiguous. CDR3 sequence reads: CASSPSAVASSYNSPLHF. The CDR3 DNA sequence: TGCGCCAGCAGCCCTTCCGCGGTCGCGAGCTCCTATAATTCACCCCTCCACTTT.